A selection of T cell receptor beta chains follows, all from one sample in a study of CD8+ T cells in alopecia areata. Some clones are missing from TCRdb's copy, which holds only in-frame ones; the method was immunoSEQ multiplex PCR. This sample has 110,000 to 150,000 clones, with about 47% found just once. The starting material was CD4+ T cells sorted from blood, obtained at week 0. The receptors come from a human donor with alopecia areata. The CDR3 runs from the conserved cysteine through the conserved F or W. Each record gives: D gene, clone size, V gene, J gene, CDR3 protein, CDR3 DNA. The D gene is left open where the match is weak. Clone sizes are given selectively: once, few, many, or a class where the clone is expanded.

>TRBD1|NA|TRBV7-2|TRBJ1-1
CASSTDRGTEAFF
TGTGCCAGCAGCACGGACAGGGGCACTGAAGCTTTCTTT
>TRBD1|few|TRBV2|TRBJ1-1
CASSGGTGVGTEAFF
TGTGCCAGCAGTGGAGGGACAGGGGTAGGAACTGAAGCTTTCTTT
>NA|NA|TRBV29-1|TRBJ1-4
CSVEVPTNEKLFF
TGCAGCGTTGAAGTTCCAACTAATGAAAAACTGTTTTTT
>NA|few|TRBV30|TRBJ1-4
CAWVGPDEKLFF
TGTGCCTGGGTGGGTCCAGATGAAAAACTGTTTTTT
>NA|few|TRBV4-2|TRBJ2-3
CASSQSFDTQYF
TGTGCCAGCAGCCAATCTTTCGATACGCAGTATTTT
>NA|NA|TRBV10-3|TRBJ2-3
CAISEGDRTDTQYF
TGTGCCATCAGTGAAGGGGATCGCACAGATACGCAGTATTTT
>NA|NA|TRBV10-2|TRBJ2-1
CASNLYNEQFF
TGCGCCAGCAACCTATACAATGAGCAGTTCTTC
>TRBD2|few|TRBV25-1|TRBJ2-3
CASSYSSGRATDTQYF
TGTGCCAGCAGTTACTCTAGCGGGAGGGCTACAGATACGCAGTATTTT
>NA|once|TRBV2|TRBJ1-4
CASRRTGMNEKLFF
TGTGCCAGCAGACGGACGGGGATGAATGAAAAACTGTTTTTT
>NA|NA|TRBV30|TRBJ1-2
CAYKTGFNYGYTF
TGTGCCTATAAAACAGGGTTCAACTATGGCTACACCTTC
>TRBD2|NA|TRBV14|TRBJ2-7
CASSQAGGEQYF
TGTGCCAGCAGCCAAGCGGGGGGCGAGCAGTACTTC
>NA|many|TRBV2|TRBJ2-1
CASMRELGNEQFF
TGTGCCAGCATGAGGGAGCTGGGCAATGAGCAGTTCTTC
>TRBD2|few|TRBV7-6|TRBJ2-3
CASSSLAGHTDTQYF
TGTGCCAGCAGCTCCTTAGCGGGACACACAGATACGCAGTATTTT
>NA|few|TRBV7-2|TRBJ1-3
CASSLSGPISGNTIYF
TGTGCCAGCAGCTTGTCCGGGCCAATCTCTGGAAACACCATATATTTT
>NA|NA|TRBV30|TRBJ2-2
CAWSVRRKDGELFF
TGTGCCTGGAGTGTGCGTAGGAAGGACGGGGAGCTGTTTTTT
>NA|few|TRBV18|TRBJ2-3
CASSPPKGTQYF
TGTGCCAGCTCACCACCGAAGGGCACGCAGTATTTT
>NA|NA|TRBV29-1|TRBJ2-3
CSVGESTDTQYF
TGCAGCGTTGGTGAAAGCACAGATACGCAGTATTTT
>NA|few|TRBV29-1|TRBJ2-7
CSVEDRFEQYF
TGCAGCGTTGAAGACAGGTTCGAGCAGTACTTC
>NA|NA|TRBV7-8|TRBJ1-5
CASSYGRANQPQHF
TGTGCCAGCAGCTACGGTCGAGCTAACCAGCCCCAGCATTTT
>TRBD1|NA|TRBV10-3|TRBJ2-7
CAISPGQGYHEQYF
TGTGCCATCAGCCCGGGACAGGGGTACCACGAGCAGTACTTC
>NA|few|TRBV4-3|TRBJ2-4
CASSLQGQNIQYF
TGCGCCAGCAGCCTTCAGGGCCAAAACATTCAGTACTTC
>NA|NA|TRBV10-3|TRBJ2-3
CAISERADTQYF
TGTGCCATCAGTGAGCGAGCAGATACGCAGTATTTT
>NA|NA|TRBV20-1|TRBJ2-7
CSASRKEQYF
TGCAGTGCTAGTAGGAAGGAGCAGTACTTC
>NA|NA|TRBV7-3|TRBJ2-1
CASSPRLAHYNEQFF
TGTGCCAGCAGCCCCAGGCTAGCCCACTACAATGAGCAGTTCTTC
>NA|few|TRBV5-1|TRBJ2-5
CASSLAGGRGYETQYF
TGCGCCAGCAGCTTGGCCGGCGGGCGGGGTTATGAGACCCAGTACTTC
>NA|NA|TRBV5-1|TRBJ2-7
CASSLSPAGLSYEQYF
TGCGCCAGCAGCTTGTCTCCCGCGGGGTTGTCCTACGAGCAGTACTTC
>NA|NA|TRBV30|TRBJ2-1
CAWSVPPGAYNEQFF
TGTGCCTGGAGTGTGCCCCCTGGTGCTTACAATGAGCAGTTCTTC
>NA|few|TRBV28|TRBJ2-3
CASSFGPTPGQDTQYF
TGTGCCAGCAGTTTCGGCCCCACACCGGGCCAGGATACGCAGTATTTT
>NA|few|TRBV29-1|TRBJ2-5
CSVRRQIPQGTQYF
TGCAGCGTGAGGAGGCAGATCCCTCAGGGGACCCAGTACTTC
>NA|few|TRBV15|TRBJ1-1
CATSRANNRQGRTEAFF
TGTGCCACCAGCAGAGCAAACAACCGTCAGGGGAGGACTGAAGCTTTCTTT
>NA|NA|TRBV5-1|TRBJ2-7
CASSLDVGVVYEQYF
TGCGCCAGCAGCTTGGATGTGGGAGTGGTCTACGAGCAGTACTTC
>TRBD1|NA|TRBV4-1|TRBJ2-5
CASSRGTGLQTQYF
TGCGCCAGCAGCCGCGGGACAGGGTTACAGACCCAGTACTTC
>NA|NA|TRBV29-1|TRBJ2-4
CSVADRLAKNIQYF
TGCAGCGTCGCTGACAGACTAGCCAAAAACATTCAGTACTTC
>NA|NA|TRBV25-1|TRBJ2-5
CASSIRWAQYF
TGTGCCAGCAGTATTCGATGGGCCCAGTACTTC
>NA|NA|TRBV2|TRBJ2-1
CASSIFAGGEQFF
TGTGCCAGCAGCATCTTTGCGGGCGGGGAGCAGTTCTTC
>NA|NA|TRBV25-1|TRBJ1-1
CASSEFSSDLNTEAFF
TGTGCCAGCAGTGAATTTTCGTCGGACTTGAACACTGAAGCTTTCTTT
>NA|few|TRBV7-2|TRBJ2-7
CASTIPGRYEQYF
TGTGCCAGCACCATTCCCGGACGGTACGAGCAGTACTTC
>NA|NA|TRBV30|TRBJ1-5
CAWTTGSNQPQHF
TGTGCCTGGACAACGGGTAGCAATCAGCCCCAGCATTTT
>TRBD2|once|TRBV14|TRBJ2-1
CASSQRLARTAEQFF
TGTGCCAGCAGCCAACGACTAGCAAGAACGGCTGAGCAGTTCTTC
>TRBD1|few|TRBV6-5|TRBJ1-1
CASRAGGFTEAFF
TGTGCCAGCAGAGCAGGGGGTTTCACTGAAGCTTTCTTT
>NA|NA|TRBV7-9|TRBJ2-7
CASSLQRTYEQYF
TGTGCCAGCAGCTTACAGAGAACCTACGAGCAGTACTTC
>NA|NA|TRBV7-2|TRBJ2-3
CASSLVGFTDTQYF
TGTGCCAGCAGCTTAGTCGGGTTCACAGATACGCAGTATTTT
>NA|few|TRBV29-1|TRBJ1-1
CSVGEARMNTEAFF
TGCAGCGTTGGGGAGGCGAGGATGAACACTGAAGCTTTCTTT
>TRBD1|few|TRBV19|TRBJ1-1
CASSRQGVSVAFF
TGTGCCAGTAGTCGACAGGGAGTATCTGTAGCTTTCTTT
>NA|few|TRBV6-1|TRBJ1-1
CASSEAGGSGTEAFF
TGTGCCAGCAGTGAAGCGGGGGGTTCGGGCACTGAAGCTTTCTTT
>NA|NA|TRBV7-2|TRBJ2-3
CASSYRGGADTQYF
TGTGCCAGCAGCTACAGGGGAGGCGCAGATACGCAGTATTTT
>TRBD1|NA|TRBV29-1|TRBJ1-1
CSVALRGRSTEAFF
TGCAGCGTCGCCTTGAGGGGGCGAAGTACTGAAGCTTTCTTT
>NA|NA|TRBV7-9|TRBJ2-7
CASSPGWGEQYF
TGTGCCAGCAGTCCTGGTTGGGGGGAGCAGTACTTC
>TRBD2|NA|TRBV7-9|TRBJ2-7
CASSKRGNYEQYF
TGTGCCAGCAGCAAGCGGGGAAACTACGAGCAGTACTTC
>TRBD2|NA|TRBV5-4|TRBJ2-5
CASSPKTSGRQETQYF
TGTGCCAGCAGCCCCAAGACTAGCGGCCGCCAAGAGACCCAGTACTTC
>NA|NA|TRBV13|TRBJ2-1
CASSPSPDSGNEQFF
TGTGCCAGCAGCCCATCCCCCGACAGCGGAAATGAGCAGTTCTTC
>NA|NA|TRBV5-1|TRBJ1-2
CASSWDSSYGYTF
TGCGCCAGCAGCTGGGACTCCTCCTATGGCTACACCTTC
>TRBD2|NA|TRBV6-5|TRBJ2-7
CASTPTGRNYEQYF
TGTGCCAGCACCCCTACCGGGAGGAACTACGAGCAGTACTTC
>TRBD1|NA|TRBV28|TRBJ2-5
CASTTQGIQETQYF
TGTGCCAGCACCACACAGGGGATCCAAGAGACCCAGTACTTC
>TRBD1|once|TRBV6-5|TRBJ1-2
CASRPTGGYYGYTF
TGTGCCAGCAGACCCACAGGGGGCTACTATGGCTACACCTTC
>NA|NA|TRBV30|TRBJ2-7
CAWSFRGLGAYEQYF
TGTGCCTGGAGTTTTAGGGGCCTGGGGGCCTACGAGCAGTACTTC
>NA|NA|TRBV7-2|TRBJ1-2
CASSSSIPNYGYTF
TGTGCCAGCAGCTCCAGCATCCCGAACTATGGCTACACCTTC
>NA|NA|TRBV4-3|TRBJ2-1
CASSQVPREKQFF
TGCGCCAGCAGCCAAGTCCCTAGAGAAAAGCAGTTCTTC
>NA|NA|TRBV4-3|TRBJ2-7
CASSPTRSSYEQYF
TGCGCCAGCAGCCCGACCCGTTCATCCTACGAGCAGTACTTC